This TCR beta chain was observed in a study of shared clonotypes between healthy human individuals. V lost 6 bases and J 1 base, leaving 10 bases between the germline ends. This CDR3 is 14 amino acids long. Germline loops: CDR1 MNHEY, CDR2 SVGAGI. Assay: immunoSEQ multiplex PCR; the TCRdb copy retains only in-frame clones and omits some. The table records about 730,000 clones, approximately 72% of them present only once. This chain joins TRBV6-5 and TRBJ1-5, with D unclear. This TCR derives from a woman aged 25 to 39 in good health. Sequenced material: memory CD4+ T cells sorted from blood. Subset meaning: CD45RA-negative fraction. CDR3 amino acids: CASSQVGSNQPQHF. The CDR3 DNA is TGTGCCAGCAGCCAAGTAGGGAGCAATCAGCCCCAGCATTTT.